The 3 T cell receptor beta chains listed next were all sequenced from one sample in a study of blood T cell repertoires in COVID-19. Generated by immunoSEQ multiplex PCR, the TCRdb table keeps only in-frame clones and is missing some. The sample shows approximately 200,000 clones, around nine tenths of them seen only once. Sequencing was carried out using PBMCs or T cells enriched from blood (not recorded which). The receptors were sampled from a man aged 25-40 years in a cohort exposed to, infected with or recovered from COVID-19 (not recorded which).

The gene calls are TRBV27 and TRBJ2-2; D remains ambiguous. CDR3 length: 11 amino acids. Germline lookup yields CDR1 MNHEY and CDR2 SMNVEV (reference sequence). The V end lost 6 bases, the J end lost 8 bases, and 7 bases lay between the germline ends. CDR3 sequence reads: CASRLSGELFF. The CDR3 DNA sequence: TGTGCCAGCAGGCTATCAGGGGAGCTGTTTTTT.

The chain joins TRBV27 to TRBJ1-5, with TRBD1 as a possible D gene (5 bases). The V and J ends lost 5 bases and 6 bases respectively, with 14 bases between them. Germline V lookup: CDR1 MNHEY, CDR2 SMNVEV (reference sequence). CDR3 length: 14 amino acids. As DNA, the CDR3 is TGTGCCAGCAGTCTGTACCTGGGGGGTCAGCCCCAGCATTTT. This encodes CASSLYLGGQPQHF.

The V gene is TRBV7-3, the J gene TRBJ2-1; TRBD2 might be the D (6 bases). Trimming pared 5 bases from V and 4 bases from J, leaving 18 bases between. The CDR3 totals 16 residues. Per germline, CDR1 SGHTA and CDR2 FQGTGA. This CDR3 is CASSHYPRDSYNEQFF. The CDR3 DNA is TGTGCCAGCAGCCACTACCCCCGGGACTCATACAATGAGCAGTTCTTC.